Shown below are 12 T cell receptor beta chains from a single sample sequenced in a study of blood T cell repertoires in COVID-19. Clones were read by immunoSEQ multiplex PCR, and TCRdb kept only the in-frame ones, dropping some. The sample records approximately 120,000 clones, over 80% being singletons. Sequencing was carried out using peripheral blood. The receptors were gathered from a woman in her sixties or seventies with acute or convalescent COVID-19.

This chain joins TRBV28 and TRBJ1-1, with TRBD1 matching over 8 bases. The CDR3 is 14 amino acids. Trimming removed 1 base from V and 8 bases from J; junction bases left unmatched: 6. Germline values: CDR1 MDHEN, CDR2 SYDVKM. The DNA of the CDR3 is TGTGCCAGCAGTTTATCCCAGGGGGCGCGGGAAGCTTTCTTT. Translation: CASSLSQGAREAFF.

The chain links TRBV19 to TRBJ2-3; TRBD1 might be the D (6 bases). The CDR3 totals 15 residues. Germline-derived CDR1 and CDR2 are LNHDA and SQIVND (reference sequence). V was clipped by 3 bases and J by 5 bases, with 15 bases between them. The CDR3, as DNA: TGTGCCAGTAGTATTTGGGGGCTTGATGGAGATACGCAGTATTTT. Amino acids: CASSIWGLDGDTQYF. The complete variable domain, with remaining parts taken from reference TRBV19 and TRBJ2-3, reads DGGITQSPKYLFRKEGQNVTLSCEQNLNHDAMYWYRQDPGQGLRLIYYSQIVNDFQKGDIAEGYSVSREKKESFPLTVTSAQKNPTAFYLCASSIWGLDGDTQYFGPGTRLTVL.

For the CDR3, the DNA is TGTGCCAGCAGGATAGGGTGGGGGGAAAATCAGCCCCAGCATTTT. Amino acids: CASRIGWGENQPQHF. This chain links TRBV28 with TRBJ1-5, with a possible D match to TRBD1 (5 bases). CDR1 and CDR2 (germline): MDHEN, SYDVKM. Deletions cut 6 bases from V and 4 bases from J, with 16 bases between. This CDR3 is 15 amino acids long.

The chain links TRBV7-9 to TRBJ2-1; 7 nucleotides line up with TRBD2. This CDR3 comprises 12 residues. Germline trimming cut 1 base from V and 10 bases from J; bases unmatched to any gene: 1. In germline, CDR1 is SEHNR, CDR2 FQNEAQ (reference sequence). CDR3 in amino acids: CASSLGEGEQFF. The CDR3 nucleotides read TGTGCCAGCAGCTTAGGGGAGGGAGAGCAGTTCTTC.

V and J are TRBV28 and TRBJ2-5; the match to TRBD2 covers 15 bases. CDR1 is MDHEN and CDR2 is SYDVKM in the germline V gene. Unmatched junction bases numbered 10, after V lost 9 bases and J lost 5 bases. The CDR3 extends over 16 amino acids. In nucleotides, the CDR3 is TGTGCCAGTTTATCCCCAGGGACTAGCGGGAGGGAGACCCAGTACTTC. This gives the protein CASLSPGTSGRETQYF.

The chain joins TRBV9 to TRBJ2-3; D unresolved. V lost 0 bases and J lost 2, with 10 bases in between. The CDR3 extends over 15 amino acids. Germline values: CDR1 SGDLS, CDR2 YYNGEE. CDR3 bases: TGTGCCAGCAGCGTAGGGGCCATCAACACAGATACGCAGTATTTT. Its protein is CASSVGAINTDTQYF.

V and J are TRBV7-3 and TRBJ2-7; D uncertain. The germline V and J ends were trimmed by 0 bases and 6 bases, with 9 bases remaining between them. Looked up from germline, CDR1 is SGHTA and CDR2 is FQGTGA. This CDR3 region has 13 residues. The CDR3 coding sequence is TGTGCCAGCAGCTTAACGTTGCGATCCGAGCAGTACTTC. Protein: CASSLTLRSEQYF. Based on the CDR3 plus reference TRBV7-3 and TRBJ2-7, the full variable domain is GAGVSQTPSNKVTEKGKYVELRCDPISGHTALYWYRQSLGQGPEFLIYFQGTGAADDSGLPNDRFFAVRPEGSVSTLKIQRTERGDSAVYLCASSLTLRSEQYFGPGTRLTVT.

A note on this clone: An end of the junction does not agree with germline; a read error may underlie this. This chain uses TRBV3-1 (or the pseudogene TRBV3-2) with TRBJ1-1; weak D call: TRBD1 (6 bases). Per the germline V gene, CDR1 is LGHDT and CDR2 is YNNKEL (reference sequence). This CDR3 has 15 residues. CDR3 residues: CASSRGARRDTEAFF. CDR3 sequence (DNA): TGTGCAAGCAGCAGGGGTGCGCGGAGGGACACTGAAGCTTTCTTT.

V usage is TRBV6-2 or TRBV6-3 and J usage is TRBJ1-2; D not certain. V gave up 6 bases and J gave up 7 bases, with 18 bases separating them. CDR1 and CDR2 from the germline V gene are MNHEY and SVGEGT. CDR3 length equals 14 residues. The chain's CDR3 is CASSLIRGYGGYTF. CDR3 coding DNA: TGTGCCAGCAGCCTCATACGAGGGTATGGTGGCTACACCTTC.

The chain is built from TRBV9 and TRBJ1-2; no definite D call. Between the trimmed V and J ends, which lost 3 bases and 8 bases, there was a span of 11 bases. CDR3 length: 12 residues. Germline V gene sequence: CDR1 SGDLS, CDR2 YYNGEE. CDR3: CASSGDSGGYTF. Here the CDR3 DNA reads TGTGCCAGCAGCGGTGACTCGGGAGGCTACACCTTC.

V and J are TRBV5-6 and TRBJ2-3, with 7 bases fitting TRBD1. The CDR3 is 16 amino acids. Germline CDR1 SGHDT, CDR2 YYEEEE. V lost 2 bases, J lost 3 bases, and 9 bases stayed unmatched. The CDR3 protein is CASSFLFTGQTDTQYF. The CDR3 DNA is TGTGCCAGCAGCTTTCTTTTTACGGGACAGACAGATACGCAGTATTTT.

The chain has TRBV12-5 and TRBJ1-4; D unresolved. The germline V gene encodes CDR1 LGHNT and CDR2 FRNRAP. Trimming cost V 0 bases and J 4 bases, with 12 bases left between them. The CDR3 length is 16 residues. CDR3 DNA sequence: TGTGCTAGTGGTTTGGTACACGGAGGATTTAATGAAAAACTGTTTTTT. Protein: CASGLVHGGFNEKLFF.